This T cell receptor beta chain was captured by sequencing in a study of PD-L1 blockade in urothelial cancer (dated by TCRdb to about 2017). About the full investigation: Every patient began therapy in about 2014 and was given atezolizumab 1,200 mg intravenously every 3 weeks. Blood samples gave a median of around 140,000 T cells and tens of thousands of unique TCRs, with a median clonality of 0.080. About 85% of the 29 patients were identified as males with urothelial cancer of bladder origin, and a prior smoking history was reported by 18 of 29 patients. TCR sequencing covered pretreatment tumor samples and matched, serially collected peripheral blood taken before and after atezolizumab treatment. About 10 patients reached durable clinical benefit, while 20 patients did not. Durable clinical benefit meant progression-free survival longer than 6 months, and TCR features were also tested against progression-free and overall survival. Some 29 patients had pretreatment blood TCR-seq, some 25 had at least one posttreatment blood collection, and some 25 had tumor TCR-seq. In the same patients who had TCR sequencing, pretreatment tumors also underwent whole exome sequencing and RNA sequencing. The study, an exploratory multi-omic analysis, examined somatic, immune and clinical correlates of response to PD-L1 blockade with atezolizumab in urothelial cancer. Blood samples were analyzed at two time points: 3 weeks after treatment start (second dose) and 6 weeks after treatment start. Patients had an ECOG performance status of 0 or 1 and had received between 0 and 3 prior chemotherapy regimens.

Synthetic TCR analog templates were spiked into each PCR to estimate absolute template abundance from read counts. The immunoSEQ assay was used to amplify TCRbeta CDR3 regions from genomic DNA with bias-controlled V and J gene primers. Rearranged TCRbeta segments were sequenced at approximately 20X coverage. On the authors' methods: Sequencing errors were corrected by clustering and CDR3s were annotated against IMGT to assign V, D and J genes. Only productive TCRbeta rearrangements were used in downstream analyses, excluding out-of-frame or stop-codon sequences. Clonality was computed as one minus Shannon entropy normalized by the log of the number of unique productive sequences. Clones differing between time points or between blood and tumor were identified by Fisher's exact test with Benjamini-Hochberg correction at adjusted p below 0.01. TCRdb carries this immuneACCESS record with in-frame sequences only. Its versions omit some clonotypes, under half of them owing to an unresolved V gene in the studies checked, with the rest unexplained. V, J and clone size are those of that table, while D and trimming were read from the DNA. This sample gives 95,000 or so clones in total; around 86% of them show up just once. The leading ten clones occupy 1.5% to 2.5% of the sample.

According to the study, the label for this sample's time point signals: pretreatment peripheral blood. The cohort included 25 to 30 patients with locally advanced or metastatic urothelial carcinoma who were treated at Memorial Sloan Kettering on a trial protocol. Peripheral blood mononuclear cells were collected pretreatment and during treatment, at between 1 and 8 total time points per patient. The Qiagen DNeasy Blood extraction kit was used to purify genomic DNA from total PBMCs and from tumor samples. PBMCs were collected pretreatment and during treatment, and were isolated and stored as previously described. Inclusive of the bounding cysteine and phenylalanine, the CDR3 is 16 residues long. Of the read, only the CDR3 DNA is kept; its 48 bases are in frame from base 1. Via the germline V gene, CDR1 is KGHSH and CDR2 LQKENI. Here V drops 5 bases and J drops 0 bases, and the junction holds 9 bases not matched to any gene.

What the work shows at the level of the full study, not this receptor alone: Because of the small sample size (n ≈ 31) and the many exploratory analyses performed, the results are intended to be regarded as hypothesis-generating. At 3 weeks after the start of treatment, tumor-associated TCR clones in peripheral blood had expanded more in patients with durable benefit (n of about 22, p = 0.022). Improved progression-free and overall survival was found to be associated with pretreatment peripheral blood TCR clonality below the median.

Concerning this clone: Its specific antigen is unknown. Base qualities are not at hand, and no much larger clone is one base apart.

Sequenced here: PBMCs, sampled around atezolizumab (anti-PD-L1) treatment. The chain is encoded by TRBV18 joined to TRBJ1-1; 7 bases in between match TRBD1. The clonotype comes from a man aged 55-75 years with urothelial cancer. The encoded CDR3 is CASSGVATGLNTEAFF. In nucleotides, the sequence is TGTGCCAGCTCAGGAGTGGCGACAGGGCTGAACACTGAAGCTTTCTTT. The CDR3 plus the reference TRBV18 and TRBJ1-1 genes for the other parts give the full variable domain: NAGVMQNPRHLVRRRGQEARLRCSPMKGHSHVYWYRQLPEEGLKFMVYLQKENIIDESGMPKERFSAEFPKEGPSILRIQQVVRGDSAAYFCASSGVATGLNTEAFFGQGTRLTVV.